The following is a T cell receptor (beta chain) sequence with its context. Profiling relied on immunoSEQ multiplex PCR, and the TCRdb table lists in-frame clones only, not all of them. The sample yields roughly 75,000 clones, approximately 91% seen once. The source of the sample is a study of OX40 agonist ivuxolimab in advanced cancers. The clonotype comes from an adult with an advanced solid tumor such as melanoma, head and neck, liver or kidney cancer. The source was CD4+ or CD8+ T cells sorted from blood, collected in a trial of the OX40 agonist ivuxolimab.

The CDR3 bases are TGTGCCAGCAGCCCACTAGCGGGAGGGCCGGGGAATGAGCAGTTCTTC. Translation: CASSPLAGGPGNEQFF. V usage is TRBV7-9 and J usage is TRBJ2-1, with 13 bases identical to TRBD2. CDR3 length: 16 amino acids. The germline V gene has CDR1 SEHNR and CDR2 FQNEAQ (reference sequence). Losses at the gene ends were 5 bases for V and 7 bases for J; bases not matched to a gene: 8.